This note documents a single T cell receptor beta chain sequence. Its specificity is unknown. Clones were read by immunoSEQ multiplex PCR, and TCRdb kept only the in-frame ones, dropping some. The table shows 30,000 to 35,000 clones, with about 89% occurring only once. The sample comes from a study of T cells in localized non-small cell lung cancer. Study-wide findings and caveats: Across samples, adjacent lung featured a median approximately 60 of the top 100 tumor clones.

This CDR3 comprises 15 residues. Germline V lookup: CDR1 SGHTA, CDR2 FQGNSA. V dropped 0 bases and J dropped 0 bases, with 7 bases sitting between them. Sample: peripheral blood, taken before any cancer treatment. The receptor was isolated from a female donor older than 55 with stage I lung adenocarcinoma. J is TRBJ2-3 and V is TRBV7-2, with unresolved D. In nucleotides, the CDR3 is TGTGCCAGCAGCTTAGCGTGGCACAGCACAGATACGCAGTATTTT. Amino acids: CASSLAWHSTDTQYF.